Below, 19 T cell receptor beta chains from the same sample are listed, as sequenced in a study of TIL therapy for anti-PD-1-resistant metastatic lung cancer. Time point denoted: pre-treatment sample, taken before nivolumab and TIL therapy. Tumor tissue came from excised metastases, mostly pleural nodules or supraclavicular lymph nodes. The libraries were made with immunoSEQ v3. Some clones are missing from TCRdb's copy, which holds only in-frame ones; the method was immunoSEQ multiplex PCR. This table holds approximately 92,000 clones, about two thirds found once. The sample was tumor tissue, taken at baseline. All receptors derive from a person aged 25-85 years with non-small cell lung cancer.

The genes are TRBV29-1 and TRBJ2-2, with 9 bases identical to TRBD1. The CDR3 runs 13 residues. V shed 6 bases and J 7 bases; nucleotides not matched to a gene: 6. Germline V gene data show CDR1 as SQVTM and CDR2 as ANQGSEA. CDR3 loop: CSVKQGAVGELFF. CDR3 DNA sequence: TGCAGCGTAAAACAGGGGGCTGTCGGGGAGCTGTTTTTT.

V is TRBV10-3 and J is TRBJ2-7; possibly TRBD1 for D (6 bases). This CDR3 comprises 16 residues. Germline V gene sequence: CDR1 ENHRY, CDR2 SYGVKD. The V end was cut by 5 bases, the J end by 4 bases, with 21 bases between. The CDR3 sequence: CAISRSPGTRSYEQYF. The CDR3 nucleotides read TGTGCCATCAGTAGGTCCCCCGGGACACGCTCTTACGAGCAGTACTTC.

DNA of the CDR3: TGTGCCTGGAGGAACCGGGCGGTGGAGACCCAGTACTTC. It is translated as CAWRNRAVETQYF. This chain links TRBV30 with TRBJ2-5; D is unresolved. CDR3 length equals 13 residues. Germline CDR1 reads GTSNPN; CDR2 reads SVGIG (reference sequence). Trimming removed 3 bases at V and 5 bases at J, with 13 bases between.

Notes on this clone: One end of the junction varies from germline; a read error may be responsible. CDR3 in amino acids: CASSGLAGGLYSREAQYF. The CDR3 nucleotides are TGTGCCAGCAGTGGACTAGCGGGGGGACTTTATTCAAGAGAGGCCCAGTACTTC. This chain connects TRBV6-1 to TRBJ2-5; TRBD2 matches at 13 bases. The CDR3 consists of 18 residues. Germline loops: CDR1 MNHNS, CDR2 SASEGT.

The chain carries TRBV4-3 and TRBJ2-7, with a possible D match to TRBD2 (6 bases). CDR3 length: 14 amino acids. V shed 0 bases and J shed 3 bases, with 9 bases lying between them. The germline gives CDR1 LGHNA, CDR2 YSLEER. The DNA of the CDR3 is TGCGCCAGCAGCCAAGACGTCGGGAGCTACGAGCAGTACTTC. Amino acids: CASSQDVGSYEQYF.

This clone was seen a few times. The chain is built from TRBV28 and TRBJ2-3; possible D gene TRBD1, 6 bases. The CDR3 totals 19 residues. V shed 1 base and J shed 3 bases, with 23 bases lying between them. Germline values: CDR1 MDHEN, CDR2 SYDVKM. CDR3 sequence reads: CASSLFLFRGQGLTDTQYF. DNA for the CDR3: TGTGCCAGCAGTTTATTTTTGTTCCGGGGCCAGGGGTTAACAGATACGCAGTATTTT.

The chain is built from TRBV30 and TRBJ2-1, with 7 bases that match TRBD2. This CDR3 contains 14 residues. V lost 0 bases and J lost 4; bases outside the gene matches: 3. In germline, CDR1 is GTSNPN, CDR2 SVGIG (reference sequence). CDR3 sequence reads: CAWSVGGVYNEQFF. The CDR3 DNA is TGTGCCTGGAGTGTGGGGGGGGTTTACAATGAGCAGTTCTTC.

The rearrangement uses TRBV24-1 and TRBJ2-1; D unclear. Looked up from germline, CDR1 is KGHDR and CDR2 is SFDVKD. Trimming stripped 5 bases from V and 10 bases from J, with 11 bases between. The CDR3 has 12 residues. CDR3 protein: CATSVIGLEQFF. The DNA for the CDR3 is TGTGCCACCAGTGTCATAGGGTTAGAGCAGTTCTTC.

In this sample, this clone turned up many times. V is TRBV24-1 and J is TRBJ1-2, with unresolved D. This CDR3 spans 16 amino acids. CDR1 and CDR2 (germline): KGHDR, SFDVKD. Deletions cut 9 bases from V and 4 bases from J, with 23 bases between. CDR3 sequence reads: CATPDSEVFTLYGYTF. The CDR3 bases are TGTGCCACCCCCGATTCGGAGGTCTTTACCCTCTATGGCTACACCTTC.

The rearrangement joins TRBV6-5 to TRBJ2-1; 8 bases match TRBD2. CDR3 size: 15 residues. V lost 6 bases to trimming and J lost 4 bases; unmatched junction nucleotides: 8. The germline CDR1 and CDR2 sequences are MNHEY and SVGAGI. CDR3 sequence reads: CASRRLAQSYNEQFF. The CDR3 DNA reads TGTGCCAGCAGGAGACTAGCGCAGAGTTACAATGAGCAGTTCTTC.

The chain links TRBV3-1 (or the pseudogene TRBV3-2) to TRBJ1-2, with TRBD1 matching 9 bases. CDR3 size: 15 residues. The trim removed 5 bases at V and 3 bases at J, leaving 7 bases unmatched. CDR1 and CDR2 (germline): LGHDT, YNNKEL (reference sequence). CDR3 DNA: TGTGCCAGCAGCTCCGGGACAGGGACGCACTATGGCTACACCTTC. Its translation: CASSSGTGTHYGYTF.

The chain is built from TRBV5-6 and TRBJ2-2, with D possibly being TRBD1 (6 bases). The CDR3 extends over 16 amino acids. Germline V CDR1 and CDR2: SGHDT, YYEEEE. Trimming took 4 bases from V and 4 from J, leaving 17 bases between them. CDR3: CASSLLTGWGTGELFF. In DNA, the CDR3 is TGTGCCAGCAGCCTTTTGACAGGCTGGGGCACCGGGGAGCTGTTTTTT.

The chain's CDR3 is CASSYYQGRAGELFF. CDR3 in DNA: TGTGCCAGCAGTTACTACCAGGGTAGAGCCGGGGAGCTGTTTTTT. This sequence joins TRBV6-2 or TRBV6-3 and TRBJ2-2, with D tentatively TRBD1 (5 bases). This CDR3 spans 15 amino acids. V was pared by 1 base and J by 6 bases, with 12 bases between. Germline lookup yields CDR1 MNHEY and CDR2 SVGEGT.

In this sample, this clone turned up a few times. This chain joins TRBV30 and TRBJ2-7; D is perhaps TRBD1 (5 bases). In germline, CDR1 is GTSNPN, CDR2 SVGIG (reference sequence). CDR3 length equals 13 residues. V lost 3 bases and J lost 4, with 13 bases in between. The chain's CDR3 is CAWRGVVGYEQYF. CDR3 coding DNA: TGTGCCTGGAGAGGGGTAGTTGGGTACGAGCAGTACTTC.

The chain couples TRBV4-3 to TRBJ2-7; D not certain. This CDR3 has 17 residues. Germline V CDR1 and CDR2: LGHNA, YSLEER. V shed 3 bases and J shed 2 bases, with 20 bases lying between them. CDR3 loop: CASSHQTPAGDPYEQYF. The DNA of the CDR3 is TGCGCCAGCAGCCACCAAACCCCGGCAGGTGATCCCTACGAGCAGTACTTC.

DNA of the CDR3: TGTGCCAGCTCACCACCCGGGTCCGGGACTAGATACAATGAGCAGTTCTTC. Residues: CASSPPGSGTRYNEQFF. The chain has TRBV18 and TRBJ2-1, with 8 positions matching TRBD2. Germline V lookup: CDR1 KGHSH, CDR2 LQKENI. The CDR3 extends over 17 amino acids. V shed 0 bases and J 4 bases; nucleotides not matched to a gene: 8.

The table lists this clone with many counts. This sequence joins TRBV7-9 and TRBJ2-7; D uncertain. V lost 4 bases, J lost 6 bases, and 10 bases lay in between. Per the germline V gene, CDR1 is SEHNR and CDR2 is FQNEAQ (reference sequence). This CDR3 has 12 amino acids. CDR3 sequence (DNA): TGTGCCAGCAGCTCCCCGACTGGCGAGCAGTACTTC. Residues: CASSSPTGEQYF.

The table lists this clone with a count of one. The chain uses TRBV12-3 or TRBV12-4 and TRBJ1-1; D ambiguous. The CDR3 is 12 residues long. Trimming cost V 8 bases and J 3 bases, with 10 bases left between them. The CDR3 here is CASSDIHTEAFF. The CDR3 coding sequence is TGTGCCAGCTCAGACATTCACACTGAAGCTTTCTTT.

The chain combines TRBV28 with TRBJ1-5; D might be TRBD1 (6 bases). V lost 7 bases, J lost 0 bases, and 28 bases lay in between. The germline V gene encodes CDR1 MDHEN and CDR2 SYDVKM. This CDR3 contains 20 residues. The CDR3, as DNA: TGTGCCAGCATGACCAGACCCGGACAGCAGCAGGAGAATAGCAATCAGCCCCAGCATTTT. It is translated as CASMTRPGQQQENSNQPQHF.